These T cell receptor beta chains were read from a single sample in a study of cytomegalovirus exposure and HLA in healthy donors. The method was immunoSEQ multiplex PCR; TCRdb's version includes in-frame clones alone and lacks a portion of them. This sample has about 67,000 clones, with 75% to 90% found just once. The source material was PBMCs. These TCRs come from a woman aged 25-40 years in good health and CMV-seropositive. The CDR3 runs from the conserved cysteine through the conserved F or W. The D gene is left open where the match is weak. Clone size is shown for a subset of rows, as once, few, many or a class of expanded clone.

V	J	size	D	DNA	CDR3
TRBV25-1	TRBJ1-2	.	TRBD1	TGTGCCAGCAGTGAATATGGGTCAGGGGGCTATGGCTACACCTTC	CASSEYGSGGYGYTF
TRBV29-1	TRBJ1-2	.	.	TGCAGCGTCTACGAGTATGGCTACACCTTC	CSVYEYGYTF
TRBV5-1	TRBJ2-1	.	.	TGCGCCAGCACCCCCATATATCGCGGGCCTTACAATGAGCAGTTCTTC	CASTPIYRGPYNEQFF
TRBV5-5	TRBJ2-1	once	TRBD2	TGTGCCAGCAGCTTCTTAGGGCTAGCGGGAGGTAATTCCTACAATGAGCAGTTCTTC	CASSFLGLAGGNSYNEQFF
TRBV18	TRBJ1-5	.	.	TGTGCCAGCTCACCGACAGATAGCAATCAGCCCCAGCATTTT	CASSPTDSNQPQHF
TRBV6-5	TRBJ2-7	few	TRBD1	TGTGCCAGCGGGGGGAACAGGGGGCGTAACGAGCAGTACTTC	CASGGNRGRNEQYF
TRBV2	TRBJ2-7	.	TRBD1	TGTGCCAGCCGCCTCTCCGGGACAGTCTCCTACGAGCAGTACTTC	CASRLSGTVSYEQYF
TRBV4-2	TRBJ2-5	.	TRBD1	TGTGCCAGCAGCCAAAACAGGGGGCGAGAGACCCAGTACTTC	CASSQNRGRETQYF
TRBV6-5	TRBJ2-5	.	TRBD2	TGTGCCAGCGGTTACCCTTCCGGGGGGGCGAGCCAGTACTTC	CASGYPSGGASQYF
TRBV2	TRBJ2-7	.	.	TGTGCCAGCAGTGAAGCGCGGGGTGTTTACGAGCAGTACTTC	CASSEARGVYEQYF
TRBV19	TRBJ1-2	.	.	TGTGCCAGTAGTCGAGTCGCGGGCCCCTATGGCTACACCTTC	CASSRVAGPYGYTF
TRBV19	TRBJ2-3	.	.	TGTGCCAGTAGTATCCGGACAGATACGCAGTATTTT	CASSIRTDTQYF
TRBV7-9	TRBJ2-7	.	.	TGTGCCAGCAGCGCCGGGTACGGCGAGCAGTACTTC	CASSAGYGEQYF
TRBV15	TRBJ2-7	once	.	TGTGCCACCAGCAGAGGGATGGCGGGATGGTACGAGCAGTACTTC	CATSRGMAGWYEQYF
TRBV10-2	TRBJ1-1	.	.	TGCGCCAGCAGTGAGTTAGGGGGCACTGAAGCTTTCTTT	CASSELGGTEAFF
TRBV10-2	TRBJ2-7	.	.	TGCGCCAGCAGTACTAGCTACGAGCAGTACTTC	CASSTSYEQYF
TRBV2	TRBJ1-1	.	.	TGTGCCAGCAGTGTACAGGGAAGGGACACTGAAGCTTTCTTT	CASSVQGRDTEAFF
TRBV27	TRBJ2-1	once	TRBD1	TGTGCCAGCAGTTTAAAGCCGGGACAGGCATACAATGAGCAGTTCTTC	CASSLKPGQAYNEQFF
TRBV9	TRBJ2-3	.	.	TGTGCCAGCAGCGTAGCGAGGGATACGCAGTATTTT	CASSVARDTQYF
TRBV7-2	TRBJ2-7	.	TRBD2	TGTGCCAGCAGCTTAGTTGGCGGGAGAGTTGGCGAGCAGTACTTC	CASSLVGGRVGEQYF
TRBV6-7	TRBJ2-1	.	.	TGTGCCAGCAGTTCCCCACCTCTAGCAAATGAGCAGTTCTTC	CASSSPPLANEQFF
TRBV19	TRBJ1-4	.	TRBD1	TGTGCCAGTAGTGGGGACAGGGGTTGGCGGACTAATGAAAAACTGTTTTTT	CASSGDRGWRTNEKLFF
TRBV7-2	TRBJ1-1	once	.	TGTGCCAGCAGGGGGGGGGCCTTGAACACTGAAGCTTTCTTT	CASRGGALNTEAFF
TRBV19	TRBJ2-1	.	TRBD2	TGTGCCAGTAGTATACCGGGACTATCCGTAAATGAGCAGTTCTTC	CASSIPGLSVNEQFF
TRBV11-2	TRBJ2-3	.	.	TGTGCCAGCAGCCAACTTAGATCGGGGAACACAGATACGCAGTATTTT	CASSQLRSGNTDTQYF
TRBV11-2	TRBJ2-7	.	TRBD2	TGTGCCAGCAGCTCTTCGACTAGCGGGAGGCCAACCCGATTCTACGAGCAGTACTTC	CASSSSTSGRPTRFYEQYF
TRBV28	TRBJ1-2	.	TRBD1	TGTGCCGGCAGTACCTTGGTCGGACAGGGGAACTATGGCTACACCTTC	CAGSTLVGQGNYGYTF
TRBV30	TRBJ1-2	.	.	TGTGCCTGGATGAGGGCGCCGGGGAATGGCTACACCTTC	CAWMRAPGNGYTF
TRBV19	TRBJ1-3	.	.	TGTGCCAGTAGTTTCCGCGCCCGGGGAAACACCATATATTTT	CASSFRARGNTIYF
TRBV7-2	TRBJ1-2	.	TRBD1	TGTGCCAGCAGCTTCCAGGGGGCAGGCTCGACTTCTAACTATGGCTACACCTTC	CASSFQGAGSTSNYGYTF